The 32 T cell receptor beta chains below all came from one sample that was sequenced in a study of blood T cell repertoires in COVID-19. Data came from immunoSEQ multiplex PCR; TCRdb stores just in-frame clones and leaves some out. The table has 200,000 to 250,000 clones, roughly four fifths seen once. The sequenced sample was peripheral blood. Receptors were obtained from a woman aged 55-69 years with acute or convalescent COVID-19.

This chain links TRBV10-1 with TRBJ2-2, with a possible D match to TRBD1 (5 bases). V was shortened by 6 bases and J by 0 bases, with 14 bases between the two germline ends. The CDR3 spans 16 residues. CDR1 and CDR2 (germline): WNHNN, SYGVQD (reference sequence). CDR3 sequence (DNA): TGCGCCAGCAGGGATGCAGGGAAAGCGAACACCGGGGAGCTGTTTTTT. Protein sequence: CASRDAGKANTGELFF.

The CDR3 protein is CATSRPRGYLRDGYTF. CDR3 in DNA: TGTGCCACCAGCAGGCCCAGGGGCTACCTAAGGGATGGCTACACCTTC. V usage is TRBV15 and J usage is TRBJ1-2; a weak D match, TRBD1 (6 bases). There are 16 residues in the CDR3. V dropped 3 bases and J dropped 6 bases, with 20 bases sitting between them. The germline gives CDR1 LNHNV, CDR2 YYDKDF (reference sequence).

The rearrangement links TRBV6-5 to TRBJ1-5; D uncertain. The germline gives CDR1 MNHEY, CDR2 SVGAGI. V was clipped by 7 bases and J by 0 bases, with 7 bases between them. The CDR3 runs to 13 residues. For the CDR3, the DNA is TGTGCCAGCATGGGAGATAGCAATCAGCCCCAGCATTTT. It codes for CASMGDSNQPQHF.

The chain recombines TRBV5-4 with TRBJ2-5, with 8 bases identical to TRBD2. CDR1 is SGHNT and CDR2 is YYREEE in the germline V gene (reference sequence). The CDR3 is 14 amino acids. Unmatched junction bases numbered 3, after V lost 3 bases and J lost 2 bases. DNA for the CDR3: TGTGCCAGCAGCTCAGCGGGGGAGCAAGAGACCCAGTACTTC. Protein sequence: CASSSAGEQETQYF.

V usage is TRBV28 and J usage is TRBJ1-1; TRBD1 is a possible D gene (5 bases). This CDR3 comprises 13 residues. Trimming took off 5 bases at V and 1 base at J, with 8 bases between the two ends. Germline lookup yields CDR1 MDHEN and CDR2 SYDVKM. This chain's CDR3 is CASSRTTNTEAFF. The CDR3 DNA reads as TGTGCCAGCAGTAGGACAACGAACACTGAAGCTTTCTTT.

This chain joins TRBV11-2 and TRBJ1-6; no clear D. V gave up 0 bases and J gave up 7 bases, with 13 bases separating them. Germline-derived CDR1 and CDR2 are SGHAT and FQNNGV. CDR3 length equals 16 residues. The CDR3, as DNA: TGTGCCAGCAGCTTAGATTCGGCGCTAGAGAATTCACCCCTCCACTTT. Its translation is CASSLDSALENSPLHF.

V gene TRBV5-4 combines with J gene TRBJ1-2; D gene unclear. Trimming left V 1 base short and J 2 bases short, with 9 bases between. The CDR3 covers 14 residues. Germline V gene data show CDR1 as SGHNT and CDR2 as YYREEE (reference sequence). As DNA, the CDR3 is TGTGCCAGCAGCTTGCCGCAGGCAAACTATGGCTACACCTTC. Translation gives CASSLPQANYGYTF.

The chain has TRBV4-1 and TRBJ2-1; 7 nucleotides align to TRBD2. The ends lost 4 bases at V and 14 bases at J; junction bases unmatched: 14. Germline CDR1 and CDR2: MGHRA and YSYEKL. This CDR3 contains 14 residues. CDR3 sequence: CASSPSTRNRGEFF. The CDR3 DNA reads as TGCGCCAGCAGCCCTTCGACGCGCAATCGGGGGGAGTTCTTC.

The V call is TRBV7-8, the J call TRBJ2-1; TRBD2 aligns across 9 bases. The CDR3 runs 15 residues. Germline V CDR1 and CDR2: SGHVS, FQNEAQ. The junction had 9 bases not matched to a gene; V was cut back by 4 bases and J by 8 bases. As DNA, the CDR3 is TGTGCCAGCAGCTCCCTTAGGCGGGGGGGGGATGAGCAGTTCTTC. This translates into CASSSLRRGGDEQFF.

The rearrangement joins TRBV5-1 to TRBJ2-4; a weak D match, TRBD1 (5 bases). V was trimmed by 5 bases and J by 8 bases, leaving 17 bases between them. CDR1 and CDR2 from the germline V gene are SGHRS and YFSETQ. This CDR3 spans 14 amino acids. This chain's CDR3 is CASRAGPAEDIQYF. Here the CDR3 DNA reads TGCGCCAGCAGAGCAGGGCCGGCCGAGGACATTCAGTACTTC.

The J gene is TRBJ2-2, the V gene TRBV5-8, with D maybe TRBD1 (6 bases). V lost 1 base to trimming and J lost 7 bases, with 11 bases between them. Germline-derived CDR1 and CDR2 are SGHTS and YDEGEE. The CDR3 spans 14 residues. In nucleotides, the CDR3 is TGTGCCAGCAGCTTGCAGGGGCGAAGCGGGGAGCTGTTTTTT. It codes for CASSLQGRSGELFF.

The table lists this clone with a count of one. The genes are TRBV5-1 and TRBJ2-1; 11 bases align to TRBD2. V shed 6 bases and J 5 bases; nucleotides not matched to a gene: 7. Germline CDR1 SGHRS, CDR2 YFSETQ. The CDR3 runs 15 residues. The CDR3 loop reads CASNPSGGIDNEQFF. The CDR3 DNA is TGCGCCAGCAACCCTAGCGGGGGGATAGACAATGAGCAGTTCTTC.

The chain links TRBV2 to TRBJ1-1; TRBD1 matches 11 bases. In germline, CDR1 is SNHLY, CDR2 FYNNEI. The trim removed 6 bases at V and 4 bases at J, leaving 4 bases unmatched. This CDR3 region has 14 residues. The CDR3 DNA is TGTGCCAGCAGCGGACAGGGGGCGAGCACTGAAGCTTTCTTT. Translated: CASSGQGASTEAFF.

The gene calls are TRBV28 and TRBJ1-1, with 8 bases aligning to TRBD1. CDR1 is MDHEN, CDR2 SYDVKM, per germline. CDR3 length equals 14 residues. V gave up 5 bases and J gave up 6 bases; unmatched junction bases: 8. The CDR3 loop is CASSPPYRGAEAFF. The CDR3 DNA is TGTGCCAGCAGTCCACCCTACAGGGGGGCTGAAGCTTTCTTT.

The chain employs TRBV15 and TRBJ2-1, with 10 bases that match TRBD2. There are 18 residues in the CDR3. CDR1 is LNHNV and CDR2 is YYDKDF in the germline V gene (reference sequence). V shed 0 bases and J 4 bases; nucleotides not matched to a gene: 9. CDR3 DNA sequence: TGTGCCACCAGCAGAGATCCGAAGACTAGCGGGTTGTACAATGAGCAGTTCTTC. As protein: CATSRDPKTSGLYNEQFF.

This clone appeared a single time. The J gene is TRBJ1-2, the V gene TRBV7-2, with D possibly TRBD1 on 5 matching bases. The CDR3 runs 14 residues. Germline assignment: CDR1 SGHTA and CDR2 FQGNSA. V gave up 3 bases and J gave up 8 bases, with 16 bases separating them. DNA for the CDR3: TGTGCCAGCAGCTTTTCGGCAGGGTCGAAAGGCTACACCTTC. Encoded protein: CASSFSAGSKGYTF.

This chain joins TRBV5-1 and TRBJ2-3; TRBD1 agrees at 8 bases. The CDR3 covers 14 residues. Looked up from germline, CDR1 is SGHRS and CDR2 is YFSETQ. After removal of 4 bases from V and 10 bases from J, the junction contained 11 bases not matched to a gene. The CDR3 loop reads CASSLQGDPVSQYF. CDR3 sequence (DNA): TGCGCCAGCAGCCTACAGGGGGACCCTGTTTCGCAGTATTTT.

CDR3 in amino acids: CASSPGTSGGVEQFF. CDR3 DNA sequence: TGCGCCAGCAGCCCCGGGACTAGCGGGGGGGTTGAGCAGTTCTTC. This chain connects TRBV5-1 to TRBJ2-1; 16 bases line up with TRBD2. Trimming cost V 4 bases and J 9 bases; bases outside gene matches: 4. CDR1 and CDR2 (germline): SGHRS, YFSETQ. This CDR3 contains 15 residues.

V and J are TRBV6-5 and TRBJ1-5; D gene unclear. Germline V gene lookup returns CDR1 MNHEY and CDR2 SVGAGI. This CDR3 comprises 13 residues. The V end was cut by 0 bases, the J end by 7 bases, with 7 bases between. The CDR3 DNA reads as TGTGCCAGCAGTTACTCTCCCGGGCAGCCCCAGCATTTT. Translated, it gives CASSYSPGQPQHF.

This clone was picked up a small number of times. The rearrangement joins TRBV14 to TRBJ2-2; 11 nucleotides agree with TRBD2. Per the germline V gene, CDR1 is SGHDN and CDR2 is FVKESK. The CDR3 is 15 residues long. J gave up 5 bases and V 4 bases, and 3 bases lay outside the gene matches. In DNA, the CDR3 is TGTGCCAGCAGCCTAACTAGCGGGGGTACCGGGGAGCTGTTTTTT. As protein: CASSLTSGGTGELFF.

CDR3 DNA sequence: TGTGCCAGCAGCTTAGGTCGAGTCTCAGGGGGGCGTGAGACCCAGTACTTC. This sequence encodes CASSLGRVSGGRETQYF. This chain links TRBV7-6 with TRBJ2-5, with D possibly TRBD1 on 7 matching bases. Germline values: CDR1 SGHVS, CDR2 FNYEAQ. The CDR3 has 17 residues. Trimming took off 1 base at V and 5 bases at J, with 20 bases between the two ends.

The J gene is TRBJ1-2, the V gene TRBV19; D is ambiguous. The CDR3 is made up of 16 amino acids. Trimming stripped 2 bases from V and 6 bases from J, with 19 bases between. Germline V lookup: CDR1 LNHDA, CDR2 SQIVND (reference sequence). In DNA form, the CDR3 reads TGTGCCAGTAGTATAAATTCATTGGGAGGCCAGAATGGCTACACCTTC. Translation: CASSINSLGGQNGYTF.

J is TRBJ1-2 and V is TRBV10-2; D gene uncertain. Trimming pared 7 bases from V and 7 bases from J, leaving 13 bases between. Germline values: CDR1 WSHSY, CDR2 SAAADI. The CDR3 totals 12 residues. CDR3 DNA sequence: TGCGCCAGCAATGCGGGAAATAGTGGCTACACCTTC. It encodes CASNAGNSGYTF.

The chain uses TRBV10-3 and TRBJ1-2; no reliable D call. Germline values: CDR1 ENHRY, CDR2 SYGVKD. The germline V and J ends were trimmed by 6 bases and 8 bases, with 19 bases remaining between them. The CDR3 spans 14 residues. This CDR3 is CAISSGRSQRGYTF. CDR3 bases: TGTGCCATCAGCTCCGGACGGAGTCAGCGGGGCTACACCTTC.

This rearrangement joins TRBV6-6 to TRBJ1-5; D gene ambiguous. Per germline, CDR1 MNHNY and CDR2 SVGAGI (reference sequence). This CDR3 is 12 amino acids long. The germline V and J ends were trimmed by 8 bases and 4 bases, with 9 bases remaining between them. The chain's CDR3 is CASGQPNQPQHF. CDR3 nucleotide sequence: TGTGCCAGCGGGCAGCCTAATCAGCCCCAGCATTTT.

The chain joins TRBV5-1 to TRBJ2-7, with 11 bases identical to TRBD1. The CDR3 extends over 16 amino acids. After removal of 3 bases from V and 6 bases from J, the junction contained 11 bases not matched to a gene. CDR1 and CDR2 (germline): SGHRS, YFSETQ. Here the CDR3 DNA reads TGCGCCAGCAGCTCCAATCCGGGCGGGACAGGGGGCGAGCAGTACTTC. Its translation: CASSSNPGGTGGEQYF.

The V call is TRBV7-9, the J call TRBJ1-2, with TRBD1 matching 7 bases. The junction had 11 bases not matched to a gene; V was cut back by 5 bases and J by 5 bases. The CDR3 runs to 15 residues. Germline CDR1 reads SEHNR; CDR2 reads FQNEAQ (reference sequence). CDR3 residues: CASSPEEGAYYGYTF. For the CDR3, the DNA is TGTGCCAGCAGCCCCGAGGAGGGGGCTTATTATGGCTACACCTTC.

The CDR3 sequence is CASSVIDMNTEAFF. The CDR3 DNA sequence: TGTGCCAGCAGCGTAATTGACATGAACACTGAAGCTTTCTTT. The rearrangement uses TRBV9 and TRBJ1-1; D is ambiguous. The CDR3 runs 14 residues. Trimming pared 1 base from V and 0 bases from J, leaving 7 bases between. Germline lookup yields CDR1 SGDLS and CDR2 YYNGEE.

The chain employs TRBV7-9 and TRBJ1-1, with D unclear. Trimming took off 5 bases at V and 5 bases at J, with 12 bases between the two ends. The germline V gene encodes CDR1 SEHNR and CDR2 FQNEAQ (reference sequence). The CDR3 extends over 13 amino acids. The CDR3 sequence: CASSDLGGTEAFF. As DNA, the CDR3 is TGTGCCAGCAGCGATTTAGGAGGGACTGAAGCTTTCTTT.

The chain couples TRBV4-2 to TRBJ2-7; weak D call: TRBD2 (5 bases). Germline CDR1 and CDR2: LGHNA and YNFKEQ. V lost 4 bases, J lost 2 bases, and 12 bases lay in between. The CDR3 has 14 amino acids. CDR3 region: CASSPQLGAYEQYF. The DNA of the CDR3 is TGTGCCAGCAGCCCCCAACTGGGAGCCTACGAGCAGTACTTC.

The rearrangement uses TRBV5-1 and TRBJ1-1; 7 nucleotides agree with TRBD1. Germline CDR1 is SGHRS and CDR2 is YFSETQ. V trimming: 0 bases; J trimming: 4 bases; junction bases outside the gene matches: 6. The CDR3 covers 15 residues. The CDR3 nucleotides read TGCGCCAGCAGCTTGGTGGGGCAGGGGGGCACTGAAGCTTTCTTT. It is translated as CASSLVGQGGTEAFF.

This chain uses TRBV5-6 with TRBJ1-2; 7 positions agree with TRBD1. The CDR3 runs 15 residues. Germline values: CDR1 SGHDT, CDR2 YYEEEE. The V segment lost 1 base and the J segment 14 bases; nucleotides outside the gene matches: 17. The CDR3 is CASSLKPHRGSEDTF. The CDR3 DNA is TGTGCCAGCAGCTTGAAGCCCCACAGGGGCAGTGAGGATACCTTC. Full variable domain (remainder filled in from reference TRBV5-6 and TRBJ1-2): DAGVTQSPTHLIKTRGQQVTLRCSPKSGHDTVSWYQQALGQGPQFIFQYYEEEERQRGNFPDRFSGHQFPNYSSELNVNALLLGDSALYLCASSLKPHRGSEDTFGSGTRLTVV.